These 29 T cell receptor beta chains were sequenced from one sample in a study of post-analysis software for immune sequencing data (dated by TCRdb to the mid-2010s). The research as a whole found: A handful of TRBV segments, including TRBV5-6, TRBV5-1 and TRBV20-1, were significantly more frequent in patients than controls.

The library was made by PCR. The sample was run on an Illumina HiSeq 2500. To reduce PCR and sequencing biases, unique molecular identifiers were built into the TCR beta cDNA libraries. The public reads were reanalyzed by TCRdb: fastp trimming at Q25, MiXCR alignment, in-frame beta chains only. Every distinct CDR3 protein forms one entry, paired with its most common genes and DNA. Recorded for this sample are roughly 180,000 distinct CDR3 sequences; about 29% of them occurred a single time. Approximately 1.5% of the sample is held by the ten biggest clonotypes. Their antigen targets remain unknown. The sample consisted of blood. The receptors shown here come from a girl between 5 and 17 years old with multiple sclerosis.

In its sample, this clonotype was seen many times. This chain uses TRBV6-5 with TRBJ1-6; D may be TRBD1 (5 bases). This CDR3 has 15 residues. V was clipped by 3 bases and J by 7 bases, with 13 bases between them. Germline-derived CDR1 and CDR2 are MNHEY and SVGAGI. Here the CDR3 reads CASSYRDGSNSPLHF. CDR3 DNA: TGTGCCAGCAGTTATAGGGACGGGTCGAATTCACCCCTCCACTTT.

On this clonotype: A much larger clone sits a single nucleotide away, making a read error possible. V is TRBV10-3 and J is TRBJ2-1; 8 nucleotides align to TRBD2. Germline V gene sequence: CDR1 ENHRY, CDR2 SYGVKD. The CDR3 has 12 amino acids. CDR3 DNA sequence: TGTGTCCACTCTAGCGGGTTTAATGAGCAGTTCTTC. Its translation: CVHSSGFNEQFF.

This clonotype appeared a few times. V gene TRBV5-5 combines with J gene TRBJ2-1; TRBD2 matches at 9 bases. Per the germline V gene, CDR1 is SGHKS and CDR2 is YYEKEE (reference sequence). V lost 4 bases and J lost 8; bases outside the gene matches: 10. This CDR3 has 15 amino acids. The CDR3 loop reads CASSGGIAGVDEQFF. The CDR3 DNA follows: TGTGCCAGCAGCGGGGGAATAGCGGGAGTTGATGAGCAGTTCTTC.

The chain links TRBV29-1 to TRBJ2-3, with D possibly being TRBD1 (5 bases). The CDR3 has 15 amino acids. V lost 3 bases, J lost 5 bases, and 18 bases lay in between. CDR1 SQVTM and CDR2 ANQGSEA come from the germline V gene. The CDR3 DNA follows: TGCAGCGTTGAGCTGGGGCCGGCGCAGGAAGATACGCAGTATTTT. It encodes CSVELGPAQEDTQYF.

Note on this clonotype: This may arise from a read error, as a much more abundant clone is one base away. The chain has TRBV20-1 and TRBJ2-1; TRBD2 matches at 9 bases. The CDR3 is 14 residues long. With V trimmed by 3 bases and J by 8 bases, 8 bases remained unmatched. Germline V gene lookup returns CDR1 DFQATT and CDR2 SNEGSKA (reference sequence). CDR3 loop: CSARGTSRSDEQFF. CDR3 nucleotides: TGCAGTGCTAGGGGGACTAGCAGGAGTGATGAGCAGTTCTTC.

This clonotype was seen a single time. This could be a read error, since a much larger clone is one nucleotide away. V is TRBV12-3 or TRBV12-4 and J is TRBJ2-1; tentative D call: TRBD1 (5 bases). CDR3 length: 11 residues. Trimming left V 3 bases short and J 8 bases short, with 5 bases between. This CDR3 is CASSFRDEQFF. In nucleotides, the CDR3 is TGTGCCAGCAGTTTCAGGGATGAGCAGTTCTTC.

This clonotype was detected many times. This chain joins TRBV13 and TRBJ2-1, with 8 positions matching TRBD1. This CDR3 has 15 residues. CDR1 is PRHDT and CDR2 is FYEKMQ in the germline V gene (reference sequence). Losses at the gene ends were 2 bases for V and 4 bases for J; bases not matched to a gene: 4. CDR3 region: CASSLTTGVYNEQFF. The CDR3 DNA sequence: TGTGCCAGCAGCTTAACGACAGGGGTTTACAATGAGCAGTTCTTC.

In this sample, this clonotype turned up many times. This chain joins TRBV29-1 and TRBJ1-1; D is possibly TRBD1 (5 bases). Germline V gene sequence: CDR1 SQVTM, CDR2 ANQGSEA. With 0 bases removed from V and 0 bases from J, the gap between germline ends came to 23 bases. This CDR3 comprises 19 residues. The CDR3 sequence is CSVEDRGFRQRLMNTEAFF. Written as DNA, the CDR3 is TGCAGCGTTGAAGATCGGGGATTTAGACAGCGACTCATGAACACTGAAGCTTTCTTT.

The sample holds a few counts of this clonotype. The chain uses TRBV6-1 and TRBJ1-4, with 9 positions matching TRBD1. Germline V gene data show CDR1 as MNHNS and CDR2 as SASEGT. This CDR3 region has 14 residues. V lost 6 bases to trimming and J lost 8 bases; unmatched junction nucleotides: 7. The DNA of the CDR3 is TGTGCCAGCAGGCCGGGACAGGGTGGCGAAAAACTGTTTTTT. Translated, it gives CASRPGQGGEKLFF.

On this clonotype: One end of the junction varies from germline; a read error may be responsible. This chain's CDR3 is CASRLSGTGGNQPQHF. CDR3 sequence (DNA): TGTGCCAGCAGGTTATCAGGGACAGGGGGCAATCAGCCCCAGCATTTT. The chain uses TRBV27 and TRBJ1-5, with 10 bases lining up with TRBD1. There are 16 residues in the CDR3. Germline V gene data show CDR1 as MNHEY and CDR2 as SMNVEV (reference sequence).

At least ten counts were recorded for this clonotype. The genes are TRBV20-1 and TRBJ2-3; D gene unclear. This CDR3 is built from 17 residues. Trimming shortened V by 2 bases and J by 2 bases, and 20 bases separated the two germline ends. CDR1 is DFQATT, CDR2 SNEGSKA, per germline (reference sequence). The CDR3 nucleotides read TGCAGTGCTAGATGGAATTTGATACAGAGTAACACAGATACGCAGTATTTT. Amino acid sequence: CSARWNLIQSNTDTQYF.

With regard to this clonotype: A much larger clone differs from this one at a single base, so this may be a read error. The genes are TRBV21-1 and TRBJ2-5; the table calls TRBD2, which could not be checked here. With the DNA end fitting TRBJ2-7 better, the J assignment may be wrong. TRBV21-1 is an annotated pseudogene. The CDR3 loop spans 15 amino acids. The CDR3 sequence is CACSKIGGLAHEQYF. CDR3 bases: TGTGCCTGCAGCAAAATCGGTGGACTAGCCCACGAGCAGTACTTC.

The chain employs TRBV12-3 or TRBV12-4 and TRBJ1-5; 8 nucleotides align to TRBD1. The CDR3 spans 14 residues. The V gene end was trimmed by 5 bases and the J gene end by 6 bases; junction bases not matched to a gene: 6. The CDR3 loop is CASSPETGVQPQHF. In DNA form, the CDR3 reads TGTGCCAGCAGTCCCGAGACAGGGGTTCAGCCCCAGCATTTT.

The chain links TRBV7-9 to TRBJ1-2, with D unclear. V lost 3 bases and J 8 bases, leaving 10 bases between the germline ends. The CDR3 length is 12 residues. Germline V lookup: CDR1 SEHNR, CDR2 FQNEAQ (reference sequence). CDR3 sequence: CASSLLLGGYTF. The CDR3, as DNA: TGTGCCAGCAGCTTGCTTCTCGGCGGCTACACCTTC.

This clonotype was seen at least ten times. V usage is TRBV20-1 and J usage is TRBJ2-5, with TRBD2 identical over 9 bases. CDR3 length equals 14 residues. V dropped 6 bases and J dropped 2; count of bases not matched to a gene: 7. CDR1 is DFQATT, CDR2 SNEGSKA, per germline (reference sequence). The CDR3: CSAGVTSGQETQYF. Written as DNA, the CDR3 is TGCAGTGCCGGAGTGACTAGCGGACAAGAGACCCAGTACTTC.

This clonotype came up a few times. J is TRBJ2-1 and V is TRBV12-3 or TRBV12-4, with 12 bases identical to TRBD2. The junction had 15 bases not matched to a gene; V was cut back by 4 bases and J by 8 bases. The CDR3 length is 18 residues. CDR3 in DNA: TGTGCCAGCAGTTCCCCTACGACTAGCGGGAGACCCCACGATGAGCAGTTCTTC. Protein sequence: CASSSPTTSGRPHDEQFF.

This clonotype was detected many times. The chain joins TRBV12-5 to TRBJ1-1; the D is unclear. CDR1 is LGHNT and CDR2 is FRNRAP in the germline V gene. The CDR3 runs to 11 residues. The V and J ends lost 6 bases and 5 bases respectively, with 7 bases between them. The CDR3 loop reads CASGRATEAFF. The CDR3 DNA follows: TGTGCTAGTGGGAGGGCGACTGAAGCTTTCTTT. Full variable domain (rest looked up from reference TRBV12-5 and TRBJ1-1): DARVTQTPRHKVTEMGQEVTMRCQPILGHNTVFWYRQTMMQGLELLAYFRNRAPLDDSGMPKDRFSAEMPDATLATLKIQPSEPRDSAVYFCASGRATEAFFGQGTRLTVV.

In its sample, this clonotype was seen many times. The CDR3 nucleotides are TGCGCCAGCAGCCTTAGGGTGGACGGACAGGGAAACCAGCCCCAGCATTTT. Encoded protein: CASSLRVDGQGNQPQHF. The V gene is TRBV4-1, the J gene TRBJ1-5; TRBD1 aligns across 8 bases. After removal of 4 bases from V and 7 bases from J, the junction contained 15 bases not matched to a gene. The germline gives CDR1 MGHRA, CDR2 YSYEKL. The CDR3 totals 17 residues.

This clonotype was seen at least ten times. This chain links TRBV27 with TRBJ2-3; D is perhaps TRBD1 or TRBD2 (5 bases each). Germline lookup yields CDR1 MNHEY and CDR2 SMNVEV (reference sequence). The CDR3 contains 13 residues. Trimming shortened V by 6 bases and J by 4 bases, and 11 bases separated the two germline ends. The CDR3 region is CASRGVVPDTQYF. In nucleotides, the CDR3 is TGTGCCAGCAGGGGGGTAGTCCCAGATACGCAGTATTTT.

The gene calls are TRBV18 and TRBJ2-4; maybe TRBD2 (5 bases). The DNA matches TRBJ2-7 better at its end, which makes the J call doubtful. The CDR3 length is 13 residues. In germline, CDR1 is KGHSH, CDR2 LQKENI. In DNA form, the CDR3 reads TGTGCCAGCTCACCAGGGTTCGAGGGCGAGCAGTACTTC. It yields the protein CASSPGFEGEQYF.

Regarding this clonotype: This may be a read error: a much more frequent sequence differs by one nucleotide. The chain couples TRBV4-1 to TRBJ2-1; a weak D match, TRBD2 (5 bases). Per the germline V gene, CDR1 is MGHRA and CDR2 is YSYEKL. The CDR3 is made up of 14 amino acids. V lost 6 bases and J 4 bases, leaving 13 bases between the germline ends. The CDR3 nucleotides are TGCGCCAGCAGGCGGGTAGACGGTTACAATGAGCAGTTCTTC. It specifies CASRRVDGYNEQFF.

This clonotype was counted many times. In DNA form, the CDR3 reads TGTGCCAGCAGGCCCCGGACCGGGGGGAGAGAGCAGTACTTC. Translating it yields CASRPRTGGREQYF. The chain couples TRBV7-8 to TRBJ2-5; 7 nucleotides line up with TRBD2. Germline V gene lookup returns CDR1 SGHVS and CDR2 FQNEAQ. This CDR3 is built from 14 residues. V shed 6 bases, J shed 11 bases, and the junction held 15 bases outside the gene matches.

On this clonotype: The conserved final phenylalanine or tryptophan is absent from the CDR3, which likely points to a read error. The limits of the CDR3 on the DNA are not certain, so only TCRdb's listed CDR3 is given. This rearrangement joins TRBV4-1 to TRBJ2-1; TRBD1, the table's D call, lacks a check against the DNA. With termini counted, the CDR3 has 14 amino acids. The germline gives CDR1 MGHRA, CDR2 YSYEKL. CDR3 sequence reads: CASRGTGGGYTFGS.

This clonotype has a count of ten or more. The rearrangement uses TRBV5-1 and TRBJ2-7; perhaps TRBD2 as D (6 bases). The CDR3 sequence is 13 residues long. The germline V and J ends were trimmed by 2 bases and 6 bases, with 12 bases remaining between them. Per germline, CDR1 SGHRS and CDR2 YFSETQ. The chain's CDR3 is CASSLNGGFEQYF. The CDR3, as DNA: TGCGCCAGCAGCTTAAATGGAGGGTTCGAGCAGTACTTC.

V and J are TRBV13 and TRBJ2-1; D might be TRBD2 (7 bases). Germline lookup yields CDR1 PRHDT and CDR2 FYEKMQ (reference sequence). CDR3 length: 12 residues. Trimming stripped 5 bases from V and 11 bases from J, with 13 bases between. CDR3 amino acids: CASSTGTTKQFF. In nucleotides, the CDR3 is TGTGCCAGCAGCACAGGGACTACTAAGCAGTTCTTC.

Of note for this clonotype: This may be a read error, as it is one base from a much larger clone. The genes are TRBV5-1 and TRBJ2-5; unclear D gene. The CDR3 extends over 12 amino acids. V was clipped by 0 bases and J by 11 bases, with 11 bases between them. Germline assignment: CDR1 SGHRS and CDR2 YFSETQ. The CDR3 here is CASSLAWQEQYF. The DNA for the CDR3 is TGCGCCAGCAGCTTGGCGTGGCAAGAGCAGTACTTC.

In this sample, this clonotype turned up many times. The V gene is TRBV5-1, the J gene TRBJ2-1, with TRBD1 matching 7 bases. Germline V CDR1 and CDR2: SGHRS, YFSETQ. V was clipped by 3 bases and J by 5 bases; unmatched bases: 8. This CDR3 is 15 amino acids long. CDR3 DNA sequence: TGCGCCAGCAGCTCGGACGGACAGGTAAACAATGAGCAGTTCTTC. Translation: CASSSDGQVNNEQFF.

This clonotype was counted at least ten times. The V and J genes are TRBV4-1 and TRBJ2-1, with 7 bases matching TRBD2. Germline V gene sequence: CDR1 MGHRA, CDR2 YSYEKL. The CDR3 sequence is 17 residues long. V dropped 1 base and J dropped 5; count of bases not matched to a gene: 11. The CDR3, as DNA: TGCGCCAGCAGCCAAGTTGTGGGAGGGCCTCTGAACAATGAGCAGTTCTTC. Amino acids: CASSQVVGGPLNNEQFF.

The chain combines TRBV20-1 with TRBJ1-1; unclear D gene. Germline assignment: CDR1 DFQATT and CDR2 SNEGSKA (reference sequence). The V gene lost 3 bases and the J gene lost 0 bases, with 8 bases spanning the gap. The CDR3 runs to 13 residues. The CDR3 protein is CSASPDMNTEAFF. In DNA, the CDR3 is TGCAGTGCTAGTCCGGATATGAACACTGAAGCTTTCTTT.